This T cell receptor beta chain comes out of a study of CD8 T cells in ankylosing spondylitis. Overall study findings and caveats: Researchers report that disease-linked clones proved CD8+ and relatively rare in peripheral blood. What appeared characteristic of ankylosing spondylitis blood was a TCR beta motif of eight or nine highly homologous variants. Some motif variants were previously reported in reactive arthritis synovial fluid and blood. Matched ankylosing spondylitis synovial fluid reportedly contained a significantly enriched population of disease-linked clones.

5'-RACE, quantitative and with molecular barcodes, yielded the TCR beta libraries. TCRdb recomputed calls from the 5' RACE reads with MiXCR, one row per CDR3 protein. This sample has about 450,000 distinct CDR3 sequences, with roughly 25% found just once. The V gene's germline CDR1 is MNHEY and CDR2 SVGAGI. The germline V and J ends were trimmed by 0 bases and 0 bases, with 11 bases remaining between them. CDR3 length: 16 residues. Comments on this clonotype: The target antigen is unknown.

The receptor was derived from a male donor with ankylosing spondylitis. The V gene is TRBV6-5, the J gene TRBJ1-2; D unresolved. The sample was blood, either unsorted or a sorted T cell fraction (not recorded which). In DNA form, the CDR3 reads TGTGCCAGCAGTTACTCTGGGGTTCCCTCTAACTATGGCTACACCTTC. Protein product: CASSYSGVPSNYGYTF.